The source of this T cell receptor beta chain is a study of CD8 T cells in ankylosing spondylitis (dated by TCRdb to 2016 to 2017). Regarding the research as a whole: T cell receptor beta repertoires were profiled in healthy donors and ankylosing spondylitis patients so that disease-linked TCR variants could be found. The full study cohort was made up of over 20 ankylosing spondylitis patients and some 100 healthy donors. Peripheral blood was sampled, and synovial fluid was also collected from ankylosing spondylitis patients. The research as a whole found: In peripheral blood, the disease-linked clones were found at relatively low frequencies and had a CD8+ phenotype. Significant enrichment of the disease-linked clones was reported in matched synovial fluid samples from ankylosing spondylitis patients. Blood from ankylosing spondylitis patients appeared to be characterized by a TCR beta motif composed of about 8 highly homologous amino acid variants. Some motif variants were previously reported in synovial fluid and blood of reactive arthritis patients, suggesting common disease-initiation mechanisms.

Remarks on this clonotype: Its antigen has not been determined. Per-base qualities were not stored, and no clone one base away is much larger.

TCRdb shows the sequencer as Illumina HiSeq 2500. Quantitative 5'-RACE with molecular barcodes was used to prepare TCR beta libraries. As for how the authors treated the data: To identify disease-linked TCR variants, a new computational method was used, one built on a probabilistic model of VDJ rearrangement. The public reads were quality trimmed at Q25 with fastp and then assembled into clones with MiXCR by TCRdb, keeping productive beta chains. Each entry merges the rows of one CDR3 protein and shows their most common DNA and genes. TCRdb's processing, not the authors' own work, is the source of the V and J calls. The sample yields 300,000 to 400,000 distinct CDR3 sequences; about 20% were counted once. The top ten constitute roughly 16% of the sample. CDR1 and CDR2 (DFQATT, SNEGSKA) derive from the germline V gene (reference sequence). The CDR3, from cysteine to phenylalanine, totals 15 residues. Only the CDR3 part of the read is kept: 45 bases, read in frame from the first base. At the junction V is shortened by 7 bases and J by 0 bases; bases outside the gene matches: 7.

Rearrangement joined TRBV20-1 to TRBJ2-1, with 9 central nucleotides matching TRBD2. The sequencing sample was made of blood, either unsorted or a sorted T cell fraction (not recorded which). The origin of this receptor is a male donor with ankylosing spondylitis. The DNA reads as follows: TGCAGTGTTAGCGGGAGTGTTTACTCCTACAATGAGCAGTTCTTC. This is translated as CSVSGSVYSYNEQFF.